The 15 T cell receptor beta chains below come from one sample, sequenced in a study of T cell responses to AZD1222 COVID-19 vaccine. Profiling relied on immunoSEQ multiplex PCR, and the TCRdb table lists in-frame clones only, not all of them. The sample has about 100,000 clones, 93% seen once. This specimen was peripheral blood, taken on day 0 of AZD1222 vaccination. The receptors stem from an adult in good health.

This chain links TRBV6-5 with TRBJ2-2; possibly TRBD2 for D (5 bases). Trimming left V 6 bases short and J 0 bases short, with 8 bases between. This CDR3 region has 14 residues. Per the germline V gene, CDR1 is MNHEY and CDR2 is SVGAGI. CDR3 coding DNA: TGTGCCAGCAGCAACGGGGCGAACACCGGGGAGCTGTTTTTT. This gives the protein CASSNGANTGELFF.

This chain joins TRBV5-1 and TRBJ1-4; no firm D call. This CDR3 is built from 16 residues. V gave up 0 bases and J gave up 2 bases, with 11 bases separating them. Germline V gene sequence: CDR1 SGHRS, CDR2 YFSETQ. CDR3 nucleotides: TGCGCCAGCAGCTTGGACCCGATGGGGACTAATGAAAAACTGTTTTTT. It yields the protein CASSLDPMGTNEKLFF.

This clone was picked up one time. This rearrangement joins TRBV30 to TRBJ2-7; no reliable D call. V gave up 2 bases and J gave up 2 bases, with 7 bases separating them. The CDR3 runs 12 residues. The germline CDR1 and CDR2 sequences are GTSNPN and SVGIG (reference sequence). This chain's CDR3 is CAWSPQTYEQYF. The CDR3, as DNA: TGTGCCTGGAGTCCGCAAACCTACGAGCAGTACTTC.

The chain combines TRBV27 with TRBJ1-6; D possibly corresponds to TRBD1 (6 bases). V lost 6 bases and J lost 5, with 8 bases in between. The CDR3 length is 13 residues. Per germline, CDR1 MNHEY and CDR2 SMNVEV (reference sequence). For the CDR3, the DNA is TGTGCCAGCAGGGACAGCAATAATTCACCCCTCCACTTT. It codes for CASRDSNNSPLHF.

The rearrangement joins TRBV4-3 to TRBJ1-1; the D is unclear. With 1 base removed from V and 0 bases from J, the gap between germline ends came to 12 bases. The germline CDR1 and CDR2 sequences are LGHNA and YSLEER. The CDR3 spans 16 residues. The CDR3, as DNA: TGCGCCAGCAGCCAAGGGGCAGGCCACATGAACACTGAAGCTTTCTTT. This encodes CASSQGAGHMNTEAFF.

The CDR3 DNA reads as TGTGCCAGCAGCCCGACCCCGGGCGGTGGCACCGGGGAGCTGTTTTTT. The encoded protein is CASSPTPGGGTGELFF. This rearrangement joins TRBV6-2 or TRBV6-3 to TRBJ2-2; D gene ambiguous. Per the germline V gene, CDR1 is MNHEY and CDR2 is SVGEGT. Trimming left V 6 bases short and J 4 bases short, with 18 bases between. This CDR3 comprises 16 residues.

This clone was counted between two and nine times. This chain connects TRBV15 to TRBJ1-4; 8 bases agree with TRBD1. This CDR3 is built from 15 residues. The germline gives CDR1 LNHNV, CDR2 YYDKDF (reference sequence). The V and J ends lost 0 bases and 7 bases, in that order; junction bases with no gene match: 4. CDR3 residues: CATSRDRGQAEKLFF. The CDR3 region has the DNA TGTGCCACCAGCAGAGATAGGGGACAGGCTGAAAAACTGTTTTTT.

The CDR3 loop is CASSLPLAGGYNEQFF. The CDR3 nucleotides read TGTGCCAGCAGCTTACCACTAGCGGGAGGCTACAATGAGCAGTTCTTC. The V call is TRBV5-4, the J call TRBJ2-1, with 12 bases matching TRBD2. The CDR3 is 16 amino acids. Germline V gives CDR1 SGHNT, CDR2 YYREEE (reference sequence). Trimming cost V 2 bases and J 3 bases; bases outside gene matches: 3. Variable domain in full (rest from reference TRBV5-4 and TRBJ2-1): ETGVTQSPTHLIKTRGQQVTLRCSSQSGHNTVSWYQQALGQGPQFIFQYYREEENGRGNFPPRFSGLQFPNYSSELNVNALELDDSALYLCASSLPLAGGYNEQFFGPGTRLTVL.

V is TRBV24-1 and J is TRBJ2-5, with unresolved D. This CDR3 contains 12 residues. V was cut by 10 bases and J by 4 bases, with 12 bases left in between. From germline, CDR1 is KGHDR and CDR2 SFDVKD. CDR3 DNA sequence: TGTGCCACATCTTCCTGGGGAGAGACCCAGTACTTC. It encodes CATSSWGETQYF.

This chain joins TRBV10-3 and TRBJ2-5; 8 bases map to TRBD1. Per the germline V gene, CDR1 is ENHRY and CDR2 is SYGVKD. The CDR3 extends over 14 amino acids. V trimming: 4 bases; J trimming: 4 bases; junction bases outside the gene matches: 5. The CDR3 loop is CAISAGQETETQYF. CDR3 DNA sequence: TGTGCCATCAGTGCGGGACAGGAAACAGAGACCCAGTACTTC.

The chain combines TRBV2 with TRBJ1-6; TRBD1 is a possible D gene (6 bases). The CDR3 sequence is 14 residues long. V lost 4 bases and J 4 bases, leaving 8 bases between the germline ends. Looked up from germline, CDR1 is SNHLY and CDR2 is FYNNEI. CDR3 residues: CASSGTAYNSPLHF. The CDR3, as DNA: TGTGCCAGCAGTGGGACAGCGTATAATTCACCCCTCCACTTT. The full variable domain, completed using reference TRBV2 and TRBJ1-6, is EPEVTQTPSHQVTQMGQEVILRCVPISNHLYFYWYRQILGQKVEFLVSFYNNEISEKSEIFDDQFSVERPDGSNFTLKIRSTKLEDSAMYFCASSGTAYNSPLHFGNGTRLTVT.

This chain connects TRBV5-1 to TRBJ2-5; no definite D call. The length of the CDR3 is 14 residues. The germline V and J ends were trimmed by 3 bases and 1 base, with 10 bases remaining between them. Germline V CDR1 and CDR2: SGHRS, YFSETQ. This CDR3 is CASSYGRLQETQYF. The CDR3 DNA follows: TGCGCCAGCAGCTATGGACGGCTCCAAGAGACCCAGTACTTC.

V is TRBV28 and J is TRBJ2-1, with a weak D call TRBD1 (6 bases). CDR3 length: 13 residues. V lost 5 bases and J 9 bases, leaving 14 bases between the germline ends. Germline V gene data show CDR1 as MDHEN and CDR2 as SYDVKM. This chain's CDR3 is CASSPRLQGEQFF. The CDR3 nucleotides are TGTGCCAGCAGTCCCCGCCTACAGGGTGAGCAGTTCTTC.

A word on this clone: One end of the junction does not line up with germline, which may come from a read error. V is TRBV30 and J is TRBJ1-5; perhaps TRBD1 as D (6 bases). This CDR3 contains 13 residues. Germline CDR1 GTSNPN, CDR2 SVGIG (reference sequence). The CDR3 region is CAWSVPGDQAQHF. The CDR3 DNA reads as TGTGCCTGGAGTGTCCCAGGGGATCAGGCCCAGCATTTT.

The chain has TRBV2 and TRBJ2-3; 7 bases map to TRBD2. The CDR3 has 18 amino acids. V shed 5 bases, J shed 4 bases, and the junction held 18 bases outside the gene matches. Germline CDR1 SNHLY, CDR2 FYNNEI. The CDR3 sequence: CASSLSPGGSVISDTQYF. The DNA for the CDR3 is TGTGCCAGCAGTCTTTCCCCCGGGGGGTCAGTAATCTCAGATACGCAGTATTTT.